This is a list of T cell receptor beta chains from one sample in a study of blood T cell repertoires in COVID-19. Here immunoSEQ multiplex PCR was the method, and the copy in TCRdb shows in-frame clones only, minus some. The repertoire has about 150,000 clones, roughly nine tenths of them found once; the top ten carry about 15%. The sample taken for sequencing was peripheral blood. All receptors derive from a woman in her thirties or forties with acute or convalescent COVID-19. The CDR3 runs from the conserved cysteine through the conserved F or W. D genes are given only for firm matches. Rows may omit the clone size; those that give it use once, few, many or a size class.

J: TRBJ2-7; V: TRBV9; D: TRBD1; size: NA; CDR3: CASSETTGGAYEQYF; DNA: TGTGCCAGCAGTGAAACGACAGGGGGCGCCTACGAGCAGTACTTC
J: TRBJ2-1; V: TRBV28; D: TRBD2; size: NA; CDR3: CASSPSGGIDNEQFF; DNA: TGTGCCAGCAGCCCGAGCGGGGGGATCGACAATGAGCAGTTCTTC
J: TRBJ1-2; V: TRBV5-4; D: NA; size: NA; CDR3: CASSLDQDSFYGYTF; DNA: TGTGCCAGCAGCTTGGATCAGGACAGCTTCTATGGCTACACCTTC
J: TRBJ2-1; V: TRBV21-1; D: NA; size: NA; CDR3: CASSKGSGTNSYNEQFF; DNA: TGTGCCAGCAGCAAAGGTTCTGGGACTAACTCCTACAATGAGCAGTTCTTC
J: TRBJ2-7; V: TRBV4-2; D: NA; size: NA; CDR3: CASSQVIRDGLYEQYF; DNA: TGTGCCAGCAGCCAAGTAATTCGGGATGGTCTCTACGAGCAGTACTTC
J: TRBJ2-3; V: TRBV4-1; D: TRBD2; size: NA; CDR3: CASSPEGSGGSDTQYF; DNA: TGCGCCAGCAGCCCCGAGGGTAGCGGGGGGTCTGATACGCAGTATTTT
J: TRBJ2-1; V: TRBV9; D: TRBD2; size: NA; CDR3: CASSVAAGGHHNEQFF; DNA: TGTGCCAGCAGCGTAGCGGCGGGGGGGCATCACAATGAGCAGTTCTTC
J: TRBJ2-7; V: TRBV5-1; D: TRBD1; size: NA; CDR3: CASSSIRDRGYHEQYF; DNA: TGCGCCAGCAGCTCGATCCGGGACAGGGGTTACCACGAGCAGTACTTC
J: TRBJ1-3; V: TRBV15; D: NA; size: once; CDR3: CATSRDIGQTNTIYF; DNA: TGTGCCACCAGCAGAGATATCGGACAAACAAACACCATATATTTT
J: TRBJ2-2; V: TRBV5-4; D: TRBD1; size: NA; CDR3: CASSVGQAVNTGELFF; DNA: TGTGCCAGCAGCGTTGGACAGGCGGTTAACACCGGGGAGCTGTTTTTT
J: TRBJ2-7; V: TRBV4-2; D: TRBD2; size: few; CDR3: CASSQEEQLAGGPYPEQYF; DNA: TGTGCCAGCAGCCAAGAGGAGCAATTAGCGGGAGGGCCTTATCCCGAGCAGTACTTC
J: TRBJ2-2; V: TRBV7-3; D: NA; size: few; CDR3: CATAGSGANTGELFF; DNA: TGTGCCACCGCGGGTAGCGGCGCGAACACCGGGGAGCTGTTTTTT
J: TRBJ1-3; V: TRBV11-2; D: NA; size: NA; CDR3: CASSPLEGALGNTIYF; DNA: TGTGCCAGCAGCCCCTTGGAAGGGGCTTTGGGAAACACCATATATTTT
J: TRBJ2-1; V: TRBV7-8; D: NA; size: few; CDR3: CASSHISGYNEQFF; DNA: TGTGCCAGCAGTCATATTAGCGGCTACAATGAGCAGTTCTTC
J: TRBJ1-6; V: TRBV30; D: NA; size: NA; CDR3: CAWSEQGPGSPLHF; DNA: TGTGCCTGGAGTGAACAGGGTCCGGGTTCACCCCTCCACTTT
J: TRBJ1-1; V: TRBV7-2; D: TRBD1; size: NA; CDR3: CASSLIWTGGIRNTEAFF; DNA: TGTGCCAGCAGCCTGATTTGGACAGGGGGCATTCGGAACACTGAAGCTTTCTTT
J: TRBJ2-7; V: TRBV18; D: NA; size: NA; CDR3: CASSPGSTYEQYF; DNA: TGTGCCAGCTCACCGGGGAGCACCTACGAGCAGTACTTC
J: TRBJ1-2; V: TRBV27; D: NA; size: NA; CDR3: CASSLSAGVGGYTF; DNA: TGTGCCAGCAGTTTATCGGCGGGGGTAGGGGGCTACACCTTC
J: TRBJ2-7; V: TRBV29-1; D: NA; size: once; CDR3: CSVVSSHSIDEQYF; DNA: TGCAGCGTTGTATCTAGCCACTCTATCGACGAGCAGTACTTC
J: TRBJ2-7; V: TRBV5-1; D: NA; size: NA; CDR3: CASSSASPSYEQYF; DNA: TGCGCCAGCAGCTCCGCGTCCCCCTCCTACGAGCAGTACTTC
J: TRBJ1-5; V: TRBV24-1; D: NA; size: NA; CDR3: CATSDLERADYSNQPQHF; DNA: TGTGCCACCAGTGATTTGGAGAGGGCCGATTATAGCAATCAGCCCCAGCATTTT
J: TRBJ2-7; V: TRBV18; D: NA; size: NA; CDR3: CASSSSTDRNEQYF; DNA: TGTGCCAGCTCGAGTTCGACAGACCGAAACGAGCAGTACTTC
J: TRBJ1-4; V: TRBV3-1/TRBV3-2; D: NA; size: NA; CDR3: CASSQAGNEKLFF; DNA: TGTGCCAGCAGCCAAGCCGGTAATGAAAAACTGTTTTTT
J: TRBJ2-3; V: TRBV7-2; D: TRBD2; size: NA; CDR3: CASSLHGGGGTDTQYF; DNA: TGTGCCAGCAGCTTACACGGCGGGGGAGGCACAGATACGCAGTATTTT
J: TRBJ1-2; V: TRBV5-1; D: NA; size: NA; CDR3: CASSLGQGENYGYTF; DNA: TGCGCCAGCAGCTTGGGTCAGGGTGAAAACTATGGCTACACCTTC
J: TRBJ2-7; V: TRBV7-9; D: NA; size: NA; CDR3: CASSFVSVDEQYF; DNA: TGTGCCAGCAGCTTTGTAAGCGTGGACGAGCAGTACTTC
J: TRBJ2-3; V: TRBV2; D: TRBD2; size: NA; CDR3: CASSVGREGTDTQYF; DNA: TGTGCCAGCAGTGTAGGGCGGGAGGGCACAGATACGCAGTATTTT
J: TRBJ2-3; V: TRBV10-3; D: TRBD2; size: NA; CDR3: CAISSGLAGNWGTDTQYF; DNA: TGTGCCATCAGTTCCGGACTAGCGGGGAATTGGGGCACAGATACGCAGTATTTT
J: TRBJ2-7; V: TRBV10-3; D: NA; size: once; CDR3: CAISEPGNEQYF; DNA: TGTGCCATCAGTGAGCCAGGGAACGAGCAGTACTTC
J: TRBJ2-1; V: TRBV27; D: TRBD1; size: NA; CDR3: CATLADRASYNEQFF; DNA: TGTGCCACCCTAGCCGACAGGGCCTCCTACAATGAGCAGTTCTTC
J: TRBJ2-1; V: TRBV7-9; D: TRBD2; size: NA; CDR3: CASSFFTSGSLDEQFF; DNA: TGTGCCAGCAGCTTTTTTACTAGCGGGAGTTTGGATGAGCAGTTCTTC
J: TRBJ1-1; V: TRBV7-2; D: NA; size: NA; CDR3: CASSLRTVPEAFF; DNA: TGTGCCAGCAGCTTACGGACAGTCCCTGAAGCTTTCTTT
J: TRBJ2-4; V: TRBV7-9; D: TRBD1; size: NA; CDR3: CASSFEGAPDIQYF; DNA: TGTGCCAGCAGCTTCGAGGGGGCGCCGGACATTCAGTACTTC
J: TRBJ1-1; V: TRBV6-5; D: NA; size: NA; CDR3: CASSYSQQTMNTEAFF; DNA: TGTGCCAGCAGTTACTCACAGCAGACCATGAACACTGAAGCTTTCTTT
J: TRBJ1-5; V: TRBV19; D: TRBD1; size: NA; CDR3: CASSIDGQGNQPQHF; DNA: TGTGCCAGTAGTATTGACGGACAGGGGAATCAGCCCCAGCATTTT
J: TRBJ1-6; V: TRBV5-8; D: NA; size: NA; CDR3: CASSLGGALSSYNSPLHF; DNA: TGTGCCAGCAGCTTAGGTGGGGCATTAAGCTCCTATAATTCACCCCTCCACTTT
J: TRBJ1-5; V: TRBV9; D: NA; size: NA; CDR3: CASSVEGDQPQHF; DNA: TGTGCCAGCAGCGTAGAGGGAGATCAGCCCCAGCATTTT
J: TRBJ1-1; V: TRBV3-1/TRBV3-2; D: TRBD1; size: NA; CDR3: CASSVTGGNTEAFF; DNA: TGTGCCAGCAGCGTCACAGGGGGGAACACTGAAGCTTTCTTT
J: TRBJ2-4; V: TRBV6-2/TRBV6-3; D: NA; size: NA; CDR3: CASSYGGREINIQYF; DNA: TGTGCCAGCAGTTACGGGGGCAGGGAGATAAACATTCAGTACTTC
J: TRBJ1-2; V: TRBV6-5; D: TRBD1; size: NA; CDR3: CASSSDRDNYGYTF; DNA: TGTGCCAGCAGTTCGGACAGGGATAACTATGGCTACACCTTC
J: TRBJ1-2; V: TRBV11-1; D: NA; size: NA; CDR3: CASSLVAGTGYGYTF; DNA: TGTGCCAGCAGCTTAGTCGCCGGAACGGGATATGGCTACACCTTC
J: TRBJ2-1; V: TRBV7-6; D: NA; size: NA; CDR3: CASSSLGRQGSYNEQFF; DNA: TGTGCCAGCAGCTCTCTCGGTAGGCAGGGCTCCTACAATGAGCAGTTCTTC
J: TRBJ2-7; V: TRBV30; D: TRBD1; size: NA; CDR3: CAWTGTGWVGEQYF; DNA: TGTGCCTGGACGGGGACAGGGTGGGTCGGCGAGCAGTACTTC
J: TRBJ2-7; V: TRBV11-2; D: TRBD2; size: NA; CDR3: CASSLEGWTSYEQYF; DNA: TGTGCCAGCAGCTTAGAGGGTTGGACTAGCTACGAGCAGTACTTC
J: TRBJ2-5; V: TRBV19; D: TRBD1; size: NA; CDR3: CASSSGQQETQYF; DNA: TGTGCCAGTAGTTCGGGACAGCAGGAGACCCAGTACTTC
J: TRBJ1-2; V: TRBV12-3/TRBV12-4; D: TRBD1; size: NA; CDR3: CASSGTGAGYTF; DNA: TGTGCCAGCAGCGGGACAGGAGCTGGCTACACCTTC
J: TRBJ2-5; V: TRBV20-1; D: NA; size: NA; CDR3: CSAGGRETQYF; DNA: TGCAGTGCTGGGGGCCGCGAGACCCAGTACTTC
J: TRBJ1-4; V: TRBV6-5; D: NA; size: NA; CDR3: CASSYGQSENEKLFF; DNA: TGTGCCAGCAGTTACGGGCAGAGTGAAAATGAAAAACTGTTTTTT
J: TRBJ2-2; V: TRBV11-2; D: NA; size: NA; CDR3: CASKQNTGELFF; DNA: TGTGCCAGCAAACAGAACACCGGGGAGCTGTTTTTT
J: TRBJ2-3; V: TRBV4-2; D: NA; size: NA; CDR3: CASSYRKETRISTDTQYF; DNA: TGTGCCAGCAGCTACCGAAAAGAGACTAGAATTAGCACAGATACGCAGTATTTT
J: TRBJ2-5; V: TRBV2; D: TRBD1; size: NA; CDR3: CASRAGTETGTQYF; DNA: TGTGCCAGCAGGGCCGGGACAGAAACCGGGACCCAGTACTTC
J: TRBJ2-2; V: TRBV30; D: TRBD2; size: NA; CDR3: CAWIGGGTGELFF; DNA: TGTGCCTGGATAGGCGGGGGGACCGGGGAGCTGTTTTTT
J: TRBJ2-7; V: TRBV12-5; D: TRBD2; size: NA; CDR3: CASGPGTIPYEQYF; DNA: TGTGCTAGTGGGCCCGGGACTATCCCCTACGAGCAGTACTTC
J: TRBJ2-1; V: TRBV5-1; D: TRBD1; size: NA; CDR3: CASSLEIIGQGWGDEQFF; DNA: TGCGCCAGCAGCTTGGAGATCATAGGACAGGGATGGGGGGATGAGCAGTTCTTC